This T cell receptor beta chain appears in the sequencing data of a study of blood T cell repertoires in COVID-19. Authors' data handling: Amplification with reference gene primers provided the estimates of nucleated cell counts. TCRdb keeps only in-frame clones here, not all; method: immunoSEQ multiplex PCR. D and trimming were read from the DNA, whereas the V and J calls and clone size are those reported in that table. Of around 150,000 clones listed, roughly 82% are singletons. Germline CDR1 MGHDK, CDR2 SYGVNS. J was trimmed by 5 bases and V by 6 bases; bases with no gene match: 6. This CDR3 has 15 residues.

The source of this sequence is a man aged 45-65 years who had recovered from COVID-19. Input material: PBMCs or T cells enriched from blood (not recorded which). The chain uses TRBV25-1 and TRBJ1-6, with 8 nucleotides matching TRBD1. Here the CDR3 reads CASSGQGLNNSPLHF. For the CDR3, the DNA is TGTGCCAGCAGCGGACAGGGATTGAATAATTCACCCCTCCACTTT.